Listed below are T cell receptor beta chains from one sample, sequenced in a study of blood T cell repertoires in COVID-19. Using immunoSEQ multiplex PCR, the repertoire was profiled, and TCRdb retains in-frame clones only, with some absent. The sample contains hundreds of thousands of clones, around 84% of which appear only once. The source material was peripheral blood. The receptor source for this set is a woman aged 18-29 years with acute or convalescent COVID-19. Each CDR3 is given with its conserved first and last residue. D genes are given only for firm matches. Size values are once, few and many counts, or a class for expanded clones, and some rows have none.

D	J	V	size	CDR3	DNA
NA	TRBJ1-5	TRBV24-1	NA	CATSVGGGVGNQPQHF	TGTGCCACCAGTGTTGGAGGGGGGGTTGGCAATCAGCCCCAGCATTTT
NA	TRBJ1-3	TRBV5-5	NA	CASSLAGSGNTIYF	TGTGCCAGCAGCTTGGCAGGGTCTGGAAACACCATATATTTT
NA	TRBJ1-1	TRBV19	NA	CASRGSTVYTEAFF	TGTGCCAGTAGGGGCAGCACGGTTTACACTGAAGCTTTCTTT
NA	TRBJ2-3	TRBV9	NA	CASSDPDGQPTRGTDTQYF	TGTGCCAGCAGCGACCCAGACGGACAGCCAACACGGGGTACAGATACGCAGTATTTT
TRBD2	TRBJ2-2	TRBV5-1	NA	CASSLNGAGGGTGELFF	TGCGCCAGCAGCTTGAATGGAGCGGGAGGTGGCACCGGGGAGCTGTTTTTT
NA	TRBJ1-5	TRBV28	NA	CASSFGGTNQPQHF	TGTGCCAGCAGTTTTGGGGGGACTAATCAGCCCCAGCATTTT
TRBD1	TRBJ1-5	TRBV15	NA	CATKGTGVQPQHF	TGTGCCACCAAAGGGACAGGGGTTCAGCCCCAGCATTTT
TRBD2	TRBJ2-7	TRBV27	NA	CASSLSSGRFDEQYF	TGTGCCAGCAGTTTGTCGAGCGGGAGGTTCGACGAGCAGTACTTC
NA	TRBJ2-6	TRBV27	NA	CASSFAGAGANVLTF	TGTGCCAGCAGTTTTGCGGGTGCTGGGGCCAACGTCCTGACTTTC
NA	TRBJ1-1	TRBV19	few	CASRSLGSTGWTEAFF	TGTGCCAGTAGATCCCTGGGCTCTACAGGGTGGACTGAAGCTTTCTTT
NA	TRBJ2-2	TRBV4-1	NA	CASSLRTTETGELFF	TGCGCCAGCAGCCTCCGCACGACAGAAACCGGGGAGCTGTTTTTT
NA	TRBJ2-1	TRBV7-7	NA	CASSLGTVNEQFF	TGTGCCAGCAGCTTAGGGACAGTCAATGAGCAGTTCTTC
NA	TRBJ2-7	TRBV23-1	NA	CASSLRGCSSYEQYF	TGCGCCAGCAGTCTGAGGGGGTGTAGCTCCTACGAGCAGTACTTC
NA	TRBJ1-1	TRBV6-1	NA	CASSERTNTEAFF	TGTGCCAGCAGTGAAAGGACAAACACTGAAGCTTTCTTT
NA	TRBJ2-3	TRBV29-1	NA	CSVDFAVDTQYF	TGCAGCGTTGACTTTGCAGTCGATACGCAGTATTTT
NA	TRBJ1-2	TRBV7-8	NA	CASSSGLGYGYTF	TGTGCCAGCAGCTCGGGACTCGGCTATGGCTACACCTTC
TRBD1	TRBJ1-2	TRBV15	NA	CATSIEGAGYGYTF	TGTGCCACCAGCATAGAGGGGGCAGGGTATGGCTACACCTTC
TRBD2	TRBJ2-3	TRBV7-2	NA	CASSLLGLAGVSDTQYF	TGTGCCAGCAGCTTACTAGGACTAGCGGGAGTCTCAGATACGCAGTATTTT
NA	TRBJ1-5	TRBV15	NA	CATSRGGTNSQPQHF	TGTGCCACCAGCAGAGGGGGGACAAATTCCCAGCCCCAGCATTTT
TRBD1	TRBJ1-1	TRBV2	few	CASSAGQIMNTEAFF	TGTGCCAGCAGTGCGGGACAGATCATGAACACTGAAGCTTTCTTT
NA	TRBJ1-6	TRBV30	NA	CAWSLDTIGSPLHF	TGTGCCTGGAGTCTGGACACGATCGGCTCACCCCTCCACTTT
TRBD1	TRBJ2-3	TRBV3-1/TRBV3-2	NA	CASSPTGEDTQYF	TGTGCCAGCAGCCCGACAGGGGAAGATACGCAGTATTTT
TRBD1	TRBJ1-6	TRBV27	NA	CASSFLDREGSPLHF	TGTGCCAGCAGTTTTTTGGACAGGGAAGGGTCACCCCTCCACTTT
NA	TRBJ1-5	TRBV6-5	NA	CARGGRVENQPQHF	TGTGCCAGGGGGGGAAGGGTAGAAAATCAGCCCCAGCATTTT
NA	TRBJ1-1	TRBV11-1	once	CASSLAPDRGTEAFF	TGTGCCAGCAGCTTAGCGCCAGACCGAGGGACTGAAGCTTTCTTT
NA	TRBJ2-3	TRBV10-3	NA	CAISELGTPSTDTQYF	TGTGCCATCAGTGAGTTGGGGACACCCTCCACAGATACGCAGTATTTT
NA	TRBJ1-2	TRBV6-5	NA	CASSPGMGIYGYTF	TGTGCCAGCAGCCCCGGGATGGGAATCTATGGCTACACCTTC
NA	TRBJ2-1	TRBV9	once	CASSGSLALNNEQFF	TGTGCCAGCAGCGGGTCACTAGCACTAAACAATGAGCAGTTCTTC
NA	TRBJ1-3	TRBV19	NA	CASQQGAGNTIYF	TGTGCCAGTCAACAGGGCGCTGGAAACACCATATATTTT
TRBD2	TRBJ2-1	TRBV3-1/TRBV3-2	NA	CASSPPGIAGANEQFF	TGTGCCAGCAGCCCCCCTGGGATAGCGGGGGCCAATGAGCAGTTCTTC
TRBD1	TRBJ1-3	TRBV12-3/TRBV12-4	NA	CASRQGSGNTIYF	TGTGCCAGCAGACAGGGGTCTGGAAACACCATATATTTT
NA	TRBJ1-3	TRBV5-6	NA	CASSFGVSGNTIYF	TGTGCCAGCAGCTTCGGAGTCTCTGGAAACACCATATATTTT
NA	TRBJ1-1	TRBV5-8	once	CASSRQDYTEAFF	TGTGCCAGCAGCCGACAGGATTACACTGAAGCTTTCTTT
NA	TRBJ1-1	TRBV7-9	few	CASSPQSVNTEAFF	TGTGCCAGCAGCCCCCAATCAGTGAACACTGAAGCTTTCTTT
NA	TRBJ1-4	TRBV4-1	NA	CASSPRYRTTNEKLFF	TGCGCCAGCAGCCCCCGATACAGGACAACTAATGAAAAACTGTTTTTT
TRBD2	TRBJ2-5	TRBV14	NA	CASSQWEGPETQYF	TGTGCCAGCAGCCAGTGGGAGGGCCCTGAGACCCAGTACTTC
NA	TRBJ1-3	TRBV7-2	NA	CASSLEPGRSGNTIYF	TGTGCCAGCAGCTTAGAGCCAGGGAGGTCTGGAAACACCATATATTTT
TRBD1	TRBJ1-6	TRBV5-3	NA	CARSTNRDRENSPLHF	TGTGCCAGAAGCACCAACCGCGACAGGGAAAATTCACCCCTCCACTTT
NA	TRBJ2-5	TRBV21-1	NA	CASSSIKTQYF	TGTGCCAGCAGCTCAATCAAGACCCAGTACTTC
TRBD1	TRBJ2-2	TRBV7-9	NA	CASSSGTGAPGELFF	TGTGCCAGCAGCTCCGGGACAGGGGCGCCCGGGGAGCTGTTTTTT
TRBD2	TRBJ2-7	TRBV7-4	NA	CASSLNSSGYYEQYF	TGTGCCAGCAGCTTAAATTCTAGCGGATACTACGAGCAGTACTTC
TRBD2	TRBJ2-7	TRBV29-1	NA	CSVILAGVYEQYF	TGCAGCGTTATCCTAGCGGGGGTCTACGAGCAGTACTTC
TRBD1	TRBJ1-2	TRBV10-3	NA	CAIRLQGASNYGYTF	TGTGCCATCAGGTTACAGGGGGCCAGTAACTATGGCTACACCTTC
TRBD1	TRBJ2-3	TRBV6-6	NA	CASSQKNRGLTDTQYF	TGTGCCAGCAGCCAAAAGAACAGGGGGTTAACAGATACGCAGTATTTT
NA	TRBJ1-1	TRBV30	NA	CAWRAQAIRVRNTEAFF	TGTGCCTGGCGGGCTCAGGCCATCAGGGTAAGAAACACTGAAGCTTTCTTT
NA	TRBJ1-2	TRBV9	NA	CASSVDGREDGYTF	TGTGCCAGCAGCGTAGATGGCAGGGAGGATGGCTACACCTTC
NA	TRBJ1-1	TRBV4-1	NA	CASSQVESGGPRGEAFF	TGCGCCAGCAGCCAAGTAGAGAGTGGAGGGCCTCGGGGGGAAGCTTTCTTT